The rows below give T cell receptor beta chains drawn from one sample of a study of shared clonotypes between healthy human individuals. TCRdb's copy holds only in-frame clones and misses some; the assay was immunoSEQ multiplex PCR. This repertoire shows roughly 1 million clones, approximately 70% found once; its top ten account for around 1.4%. Input material: memory CD4+ T cells sorted from blood. These receptors originate from a man aged 18 to 30 in good health. CDR3s include the opening cysteine and the closing phenylalanine or tryptophan. A D gene is named only where the DNA matches it firmly. Clone size is shown for a subset of rows, as once, few, many or a class of expanded clone.

-	TRBV27	-	TRBJ1-2	TGTGCCAGCGCCTGGGGGCGGACAGTTGGCGGCTACACCTTC	CASAWGRTVGGYTF
-	TRBV6-1	-	TRBJ1-6	TGTGCCAGCAGTGATAGCTCCTATAATTCACCCCTCCACTTT	CASSDSSYNSPLHF
-	TRBV5-4	TRBD1	TRBJ2-2	TGTGCCAGCAGCCGCCTGGGGCAGGGGGTGACCGGGGAGCTGTTTTTT	CASSRLGQGVTGELFF
-	TRBV5-1	-	TRBJ2-5	TGCGCCAGCAGCTCCATCCCGACTACAGAGACCCAGTACTTC	CASSSIPTTETQYF
-	TRBV11-3	-	TRBJ2-3	TGTGCCAGCAGCTTAGGGCCGGGGGATACGCAGTATTTT	CASSLGPGDTQYF
-	TRBV27	-	TRBJ2-3	TGTGCCAGCAGTTTAACACAGGGACGTATCCGGAGGGTGGCAACAGATACGCAGTATTTT	CASSLTQGRIRRVATDTQYF
-	TRBV2	-	TRBJ1-5	TGTGCCAGCAGTCCAGGACTGTCTCAGCCCCAGCATTTT	CASSPGLSQPQHF
-	TRBV5-4	-	TRBJ2-5	TGTGCCAGCAGCCTTGAGGGAGAAAAGGGGAAAGAGACCCAGTACTTC	CASSLEGEKGKETQYF
-	TRBV11-2	-	TRBJ1-2	TGTGCCAGCAGCTTAGGGTCCAGGGAAGGCTACACCTTC	CASSLGSREGYTF
many	TRBV11-2	-	TRBJ2-1	TGTGCCAGCAGCTCTCGGGAGACCTACAATGAGCAGTTCTTC	CASSSRETYNEQFF
-	TRBV11-2	-	TRBJ2-3	TGTGCCAGCAGCTTAGATAGTGGTAACACAGATACGCAGTATTTT	CASSLDSGNTDTQYF
-	TRBV27	-	TRBJ2-7	TGTGCCAGCAGTGGTAACAGGGGACGGGGGTCCTACGAGCAGTACTTC	CASSGNRGRGSYEQYF